This T cell receptor (beta chain) was profiled in a study of cytomegalovirus exposure and HLA in healthy donors. Study overall: Approximately 180 million T cells yielded some 120 million unique TCR beta sequences in earlier analysis. Study-wide results and limits: After further analysis at a later stage, 16,951 TCR beta sequences were associated with HLA alleles at 0.05 false discovery rate. A later analysis reportedly identified an Asian-associated ancestry cluster as carrying fewer N-insertions than the approximately 710-donor mean.

To note about this clone: Its cognate antigen is unknown.

V lost 1 base and J lost 2; bases outside the gene matches: 6. This CDR3 contains 16 residues. Germline CDR1 is SGHRS and CDR2 is YFSETQ. It was healthy bone marrow donors who served as donors. The PCR employed 60 Vbeta primers together with 13 Jbeta primers. Sequencing was performed with immunoSEQ multiplex PCR; in TCRdb, only in-frame clones are kept and a portion is missing. The sample records 150,000 to 200,000 clones, roughly 87% being singletons. The TCR originated in a girl in the first two years of life in good health and CMV-seronegative. Sequencing input: PBMCs. The genes are TRBV5-1 and TRBJ2-3; 8 bases fit TRBD1. The CDR3 sequence: CASSLKPGQVTDTQYF. CDR3 nucleotides: TGCGCCAGCAGCTTGAAACCGGGACAGGTCACAGATACGCAGTATTTT.